Listed below are T cell receptor beta chains from one sample, sequenced in a study of beta chain features in type 1 diabetes. The protocol was immunoSEQ multiplex PCR, while the TCRdb copy is restricted to in-frame clones and leaves out a portion. The sample lists about 230,000 clones, 9% to 10% occurring once. Sequencing input: naive CD4+ T cells from blood. These receptors were taken from a woman between 18 and 29 years old in good health. The CDR3 runs from the conserved cysteine through the conserved F or W. The D gene is left open where the match is weak. Expanded clones get a size class; other rows say once, few or many, or leave the size out.

.	14	TRBJ2-1	few	TRBV7-9	CASSLGQNYNEQFF	TGTGCCAGCAGCTTAGGACAGAACTACAATGAGCAGTTCTTC
.	15	TRBJ2-7	few	TRBV5-5	CASSSYEVGPYEQYF	TGTGCCAGCAGCTCGTACGAGGTGGGGCCCTACGAGCAGTACTTC
TRBD2	15	TRBJ2-5	.	TRBV2	CASRVGGGTEETQYF	TGTGCCAGCAGGGTTGGCGGGGGAACCGAGGAGACCCAGTACTTC
.	14	TRBJ1-2	few	TRBV19	CASSFEGRDYGYTF	TGTGCCAGTAGTTTCGAAGGGCGGGACTATGGCTACACCTTC
.	12	TRBJ1-1	few	TRBV30	CAWSEQASGAFF	TGTGCCTGGAGTGAACAGGCCTCAGGAGCTTTCTTT
.	17	TRBJ1-1	.	TRBV5-1	CASTPSSGQPMNTEAFF	TGCGCCAGCACTCCTAGCTCTGGACAGCCCATGAACACTGAAGCTTTCTTT
TRBD1	14	TRBJ1-2	.	TRBV6-4	CASSATGYNYGYTF	TGTGCCAGCAGTGCGACAGGGTATAACTATGGCTACACCTTC
.	12	TRBJ2-3	few	TRBV18	CASSPLADTQYF	TGTGCCAGCTCACCACTAGCAGATACGCAGTATTTT
TRBD1	18	TRBJ1-5	.	TRBV5-1	CASSLAPRTGDYNQPQHF	TGCGCCAGCAGCTTGGCCCCCCGGACAGGGGACTACAATCAGCCCCAGCATTTT
.	14	TRBJ2-7	few	TRBV7-2	CASSLIRGSYEQYF	TGTGCCAGCAGCTTAATCAGGGGTTCCTACGAGCAGTACTTC
.	15	TRBJ1-2	.	TRBV5-6	CASSFVERRYYGYTF	TGTGCCAGCAGCTTCGTAGAAAGGAGGTACTATGGCTACACCTTC
.	15	TRBJ2-2	.	TRBV19	CASSMAGSGTGELFF	TGTGCCAGTAGTATGGCAGGATCAGGCACCGGGGAGCTGTTTTTT
TRBD1	13	TRBJ1-2	.	TRBV2	CASSTGTDYGYTF	TGTGCCAGCAGCACCGGGACAGACTATGGCTACACCTTC
.	14	TRBJ2-5	few	TRBV5-1	CASSPGRGQETQYF	TGCGCCAGCAGCCCCGGCCGAGGCCAAGAGACCCAGTACTTC
TRBD1	15	TRBJ1-5	few	TRBV7-9	CASSSQTGNDQPQHF	TGTGCCAGCAGCTCGCAGACAGGGAACGATCAGCCCCAGCATTTT
.	13	TRBJ1-1	.	TRBV18	CASSYFRGTEAFF	TGTGCCAGCTCATATTTTAGGGGGACTGAAGCTTTCTTT
TRBD2	14	TRBJ2-1	.	TRBV13	CASSAGGPGNEQFF	TGTGCCAGCAGCGCGGGGGGCCCGGGGAATGAGCAGTTCTTC
TRBD1	15	TRBJ1-2	.	TRBV2	CASSRPGQGNYGYTF	TGTGCCAGCAGCAGACCGGGACAGGGAAACTATGGCTACACCTTC
TRBD2	16	TRBJ2-1	.	TRBV27	CASSLLLAGDFDEQFF	TGTGCCAGCAGTTTACTCCTAGCGGGAGATTTCGATGAGCAGTTCTTC
.	13	TRBJ1-5	few	TRBV5-4	CASSRNRVQPQHF	TGTGCCAGCAGCCGAAACAGGGTTCAGCCCCAGCATTTT
.	12	TRBJ1-1	.	TRBV30	CAWKGGRPEAFF	TGTGCCTGGAAGGGGGGGCGGCCTGAAGCTTTCTTT
TRBD1	15	TRBJ2-2	.	TRBV5-1	CASSPDRGDTGELFF	TGCGCCAGCAGCCCGGACAGGGGTGACACCGGGGAGCTGTTTTTT
.	14	TRBJ2-4	.	TRBV6-6	CASSYSQGINHQYF	TGTGCCAGCAGTTACTCGCAGGGGATTAATCATCAGTACTTC
.	12	TRBJ2-7	few	TRBV5-1	CASSLREHEQYF	TGCGCCAGCAGCTTAAGGGAGCACGAGCAGTACTTC
TRBD1	18	TRBJ1-1	few	TRBV9	CASSESVMGQGTNTEAFF	TGTGCCAGCAGCGAGAGCGTAATGGGACAGGGGACGAACACTGAAGCTTTCTTT
.	11	TRBJ2-3	.	TRBV6-5	CASSRGDTQYF	TGTGCCAGCAGCCGCGGGGATACGCAGTATTTT
TRBD1	17	TRBJ1-5	few	TRBV4-1	CASSQDWTGKQDQPQHF	TGCGCCAGCAGCCAAGATTGGACAGGGAAGCAGGATCAGCCCCAGCATTTT
TRBD1	13	TRBJ1-2	few	TRBV2	CASRIQGADGYTF	TGTGCCAGCAGGATACAGGGGGCGGACGGCTACACCTTC
TRBD1	14	TRBJ2-5	.	TRBV7-2	CASTQGQLQETQYF	TGTGCCAGCACCCAGGGACAGCTGCAAGAGACCCAGTACTTC
.	16	TRBJ1-1	.	TRBV9	CASSVEQGKTNTEAFF	TGTGCCAGCAGCGTAGAACAGGGCAAAACAAACACTGAAGCTTTCTTT
TRBD2	18	TRBJ2-1	.	TRBV11-1	CASSLGLAGGSSYNEQFF	TGTGCCAGCAGCCTGGGACTAGCGGGGGGTAGCTCCTACAATGAGCAGTTCTTC
TRBD1	15	TRBJ2-5	.	TRBV18	CASSLGTGGLETQYF	TGTGCCAGCTCACTGGGGACAGGGGGCCTGGAGACCCAGTACTTC
TRBD2	16	TRBJ2-1	.	TRBV10-2	CASTQLAGRSYNEQFF	TGCGCCAGCACCCAGCTAGCGGGCCGCTCCTACAATGAGCAGTTCTTC
.	18	TRBJ2-5	few	TRBV9	CASSERETPTGLQETQYF	TGTGCCAGCAGCGAGAGGGAGACCCCGACAGGACTTCAAGAGACCCAGTACTTC
.	13	TRBJ1-1	.	TRBV30	CAWSPQGRAEAFF	TGTGCCTGGAGCCCCCAGGGGCGGGCTGAAGCTTTCTTT
TRBD1	15	TRBJ2-7	.	TRBV18	CASSLGQGVVYEQYF	TGTGCCAGCTCGCTCGGACAGGGGGTTGTGTACGAGCAGTACTTC
TRBD1	13	TRBJ1-2	few	TRBV27	CASSLDRGQGYTF	TGTGCCAGCAGTTTAGACAGGGGGCAGGGCTACACCTTC
.	14	TRBJ2-1	few	TRBV19	CASRARGDSTEQFF	TGTGCCAGTAGAGCGCGGGGAGATTCGACTGAGCAGTTCTTC
.	15	TRBJ1-5	few	TRBV19	CASSTTPRSNQPQHF	TGTGCCAGTAGTACGACACCTCGAAGCAATCAGCCCCAGCATTTT
.	14	TRBJ2-7	few	TRBV18	CASSPGGGLYEQYF	TGTGCCAGCTCACCAGGAGGCGGACTCTACGAGCAGTACTTC
.	14	TRBJ2-2	many	TRBV23-1	CASSPPGGAGELFF	TGCGCCAGCAGTCCTCCAGGAGGGGCCGGGGAGCTGTTTTTT
TRBD1	16	TRBJ2-1	.	TRBV30	CAWRSFGTGGFNEQFF	TGTGCCTGGAGGAGTTTCGGGACAGGGGGCTTCAATGAGCAGTTCTTC
.	13	TRBJ1-1	few	TRBV5-4	CASSLYAGTEAFF	TGTGCCAGCAGCTTGTATGCAGGCACTGAAGCTTTCTTT
TRBD2	14	TRBJ2-1	.	TRBV30	CAWTSAGVYNEQFF	TGTGCCTGGACGTCAGCGGGAGTCTACAATGAGCAGTTCTTC
.	14	TRBJ1-2	few	TRBV5-4	CASSLEGPGRGYTF	TGTGCCAGCAGCTTAGAGGGCCCGGGAAGGGGCTACACCTTC
.	14	TRBJ1-2	.	TRBV18	CASSPLGGAGGYTF	TGTGCCAGCTCACCACTCGGTGGGGCGGGAGGCTACACCTTC
TRBD1	16	TRBJ1-5	.	TRBV2	CASREIQGQTNQPQHF	TGTGCCAGCAGAGAGATCCAGGGACAGACCAATCAGCCCCAGCATTTT
.	14	TRBJ1-2	few	TRBV7-9	CASSPPGGNYGYTF	TGTGCCAGCAGCCCGCCGGGGGGAAACTATGGCTACACCTTC
TRBD1	14	TRBJ1-1	few	TRBV6-5	CASSAHRGYTEAFF	TGTGCCAGTTCGGCGCACAGGGGCTACACTGAAGCTTTCTTT
TRBD1	15	TRBJ2-7	few	TRBV5-1	CASSLSGQGPNEQYF	TGCGCCAGCAGCTTGTCGGGACAGGGTCCCAACGAGCAGTACTTC
.	16	TRBJ2-5	.	TRBV19	CASSMGLAAQGETQYF	TGTGCCAGTAGTATGGGGCTCGCGGCCCAAGGGGAGACCCAGTACTTC
TRBD1	14	TRBJ2-1	.	TRBV2	CASSAGQGSDEQFF	TGTGCCAGCAGTGCGGGACAGGGATCGGATGAGCAGTTCTTC
.	16	TRBJ1-6	.	TRBV7-9	CASSAEPTAYNSPLHF	TGTGCCAGCAGCGCCGAGCCGACAGCTTATAATTCACCCCTCCACTTT